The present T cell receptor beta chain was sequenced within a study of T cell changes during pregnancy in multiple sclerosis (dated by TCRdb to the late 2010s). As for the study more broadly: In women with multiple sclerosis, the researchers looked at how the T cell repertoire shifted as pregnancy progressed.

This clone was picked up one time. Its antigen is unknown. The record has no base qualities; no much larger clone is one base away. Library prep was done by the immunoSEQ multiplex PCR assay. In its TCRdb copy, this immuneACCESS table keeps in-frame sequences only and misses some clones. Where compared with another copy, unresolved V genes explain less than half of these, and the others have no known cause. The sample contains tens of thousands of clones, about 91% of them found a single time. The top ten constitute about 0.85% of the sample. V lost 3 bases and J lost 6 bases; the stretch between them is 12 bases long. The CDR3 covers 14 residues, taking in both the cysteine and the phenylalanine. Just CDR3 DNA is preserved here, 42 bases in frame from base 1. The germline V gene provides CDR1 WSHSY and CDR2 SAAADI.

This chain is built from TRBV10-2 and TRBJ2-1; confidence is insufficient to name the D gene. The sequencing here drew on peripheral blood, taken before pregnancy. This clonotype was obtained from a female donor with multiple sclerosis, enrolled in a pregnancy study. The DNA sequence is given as TGCGCCAGCAGTGAATTAGCAGCCTCCAATGAGCAGTTCTTC. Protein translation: CASSELAASNEQFF.